Here is one T cell receptor beta chain with its context. Its antigen remains unknown. Germline V CDR1 and CDR2: SGHNT, YYREEE (reference sequence). The CDR3 is 13 residues long. Trimming left V 4 bases short and J 9 bases short, with 14 bases between. RNA and DNA were co-extracted from approximately 20-30 mg of unsorted bulk tissue. Primary liver carcinoma in the patients was surgically resected. These data originate in a study of tumor-infiltrating lymphocytes in primary liver carcinoma. Study overall: Patients included men and women of 30 to 69 years. Regarding the study as a whole: Compared with tumor region pairs, tumor-adjacent and tumor-blood pairs overlapped less.

From around 530 ng of total RNA, TCR beta-specific cDNA was reverse-transcribed using a constant-region primer. TCR beta libraries came from three nested multiplex PCR rounds using slightly modified ARM-PCR. Forward primers for TRBV1-TRBV30 and a C-beta reverse primer served the first two PCR rounds, at roughly 10 cycles each. MiXCR, applied by TCRdb to the multiplex PCR reads, yields one record per CDR3 protein. The sample lists 95,000 to 100,000 distinct CDR3 sequences, approximately 70% seen once, with more than 10% in the top ten. Sequencing was carried out using liver tumor tissue from sampling region 2. As to subset: tumor region T2, inferior pole. The rearrangement joins TRBV5-4 to TRBJ2-1; unclear D gene. This receptor was taken from a woman aged 55-75 years with primary liver carcinoma and hepatitis B virus infection. CDR3 DNA: TGTGCCAGCAGCCGTACCATACCGAGTGAGCAGTTCTTC. Its translation is CASSRTIPSEQFF.